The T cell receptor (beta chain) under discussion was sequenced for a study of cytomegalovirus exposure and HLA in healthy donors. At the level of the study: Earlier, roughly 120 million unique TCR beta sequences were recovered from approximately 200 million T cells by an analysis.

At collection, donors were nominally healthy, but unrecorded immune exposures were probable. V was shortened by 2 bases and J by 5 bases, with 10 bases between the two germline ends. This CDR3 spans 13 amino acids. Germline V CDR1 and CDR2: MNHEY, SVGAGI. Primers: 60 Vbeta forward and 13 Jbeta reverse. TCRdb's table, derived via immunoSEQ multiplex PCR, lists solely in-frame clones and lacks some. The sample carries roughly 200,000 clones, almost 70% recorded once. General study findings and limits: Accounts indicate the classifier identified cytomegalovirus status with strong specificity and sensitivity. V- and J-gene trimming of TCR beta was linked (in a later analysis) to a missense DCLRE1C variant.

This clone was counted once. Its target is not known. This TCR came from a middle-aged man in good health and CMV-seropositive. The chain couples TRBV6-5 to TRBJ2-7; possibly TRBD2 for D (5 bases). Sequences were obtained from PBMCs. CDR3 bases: TGTGCCAGCAGTTACAGAGGGTTTGACGAGCAGTACTTC. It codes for CASSYRGFDEQYF.